One and the same sample provided the 17 T cell receptor beta chains below, sequenced in a study of cytomegalovirus exposure and HLA in healthy donors. With 60 Vbeta and 13 Jbeta primers, the PCR was carried out. Data came from immunoSEQ multiplex PCR; TCRdb stores just in-frame clones and leaves some out. Seen here are around 210,000 clones, around four fifths observed once, and the top ten hold around 0.45%. The sequencing input was PBMCs. These receptors originate from a boy aged 10-17 years in good health and CMV-seronegative.

A word on this clone: Germline and junction disagree at one end, which may indicate a read error. V gene TRBV30 combines with J gene TRBJ2-5, with D tentatively TRBD2 (6 bases). CDR1 is GTSNPN and CDR2 is SVGIG in the germline V gene (reference sequence). The CDR3 is made up of 13 amino acids. The CDR3 loop is CAWSALWDSTTNF. CDR3 DNA sequence: TGTGCCTGGAGTGCTTTATGGGACTCTACTACGAACTTC.

The genes are TRBV4-1 and TRBJ2-7; D is unclear. Germline values: CDR1 MGHRA, CDR2 YSYEKL. Trimming removed 0 bases at V and 4 bases at J, with 7 bases between. There are 13 residues in the CDR3. CDR3 sequence (DNA): TGCGCCAGCAGCCAAGAACGGAGTTACGAGCAGTACTTC. As protein: CASSQERSYEQYF.

This clone occurred a few times. The V call is TRBV10-3, the J call TRBJ1-1; 11 bases align to TRBD1. The V segment lost 10 bases and the J segment 3 bases; nucleotides outside the gene matches: 7. This CDR3 is 14 amino acids long. Germline CDR1 ENHRY, CDR2 SYGVKD. CDR3 residues: CASRTGGADTEAFF. DNA for the CDR3: TGTGCCAGTCGGACAGGGGGCGCGGACACTGAAGCTTTCTTT.

This clone has just a few counts. The chain joins TRBV30 to TRBJ2-2; tentatively, D is TRBD1 (6 bases). In germline, CDR1 is GTSNPN, CDR2 SVGIG (reference sequence). With 4 bases removed from V and 7 bases from J, the gap between germline ends came to 13 bases. CDR3 length: 13 amino acids. DNA of the CDR3: TGTGCCTGGAACAGGGACCTGGGCGGGGAGCTGTTTTTT. Its protein product is CAWNRDLGGELFF.

The chain uses TRBV29-1 and TRBJ2-2, with TRBD1 identical over 8 bases. Germline values: CDR1 SQVTM, CDR2 ANQGSEA. Losses at the gene ends were 4 bases for V and 5 bases for J; bases not matched to a gene: 15. The CDR3 has 17 residues. CDR3 nucleotide sequence: TGCAGCGTTGGAAACGGGCAGGGGGCCGGGCGTACCGGGGAGCTGTTTTTT. The encoded protein is CSVGNGQGAGRTGELFF.

The chain has TRBV30 and TRBJ1-3, with D perhaps TRBD1 (5 bases). CDR3 size: 16 residues. With 1 base removed from V and 0 bases from J, the gap between germline ends came to 13 bases. Per the germline V gene, CDR1 is GTSNPN and CDR2 is SVGIG (reference sequence). The CDR3 region has the DNA TGTGCCTGGAGTGCTGGGGCCATCGTCTCTGGAAACACCATATATTTT. It specifies CAWSAGAIVSGNTIYF.

The chain uses TRBV18 and TRBJ1-1, with D unclear. Germline-derived CDR1 and CDR2 are KGHSH and LQKENI. This CDR3 has 14 amino acids. Between the trimmed V and J ends, which lost 3 bases and 4 bases, there was a span of 12 bases. The CDR3 reads CASSPGLQTTEAFF. In nucleotides, the CDR3 is TGTGCCAGCTCACCCGGCCTACAGACCACTGAAGCTTTCTTT.

This sequence joins TRBV21-1 and TRBJ2-5; whether TRBD2, the table's D call, matches the DNA was not checked. TRBV21-1 is a documented pseudogene. The CDR3 covers 13 residues. The DNA for the CDR3 is TGTGCCAGCAGCAATAGCGGGAGGGAGACCCAGTACTTC. Translation gives CASSNSGRETQYF.

The CDR3 here is CASSPGPTQGVHMSYTF. DNA of the CDR3: TGCGCCAGCAGCCCCGGACCGACTCAGGGGGTCCACATGAGCTACACCTTC. The chain recombines TRBV4-1 with TRBJ1-2; TRBD1 aligns across 7 bases. The CDR3 length is 17 residues. Germline V CDR1 and CDR2: MGHRA, YSYEKL. Unmatched junction bases numbered 20, after V lost 4 bases and J lost 9 bases.

The rearrangement links TRBV27 to TRBJ1-2; perhaps TRBD1 as D (5 bases). Germline V gene data show CDR1 as MNHEY and CDR2 as SMNVEV (reference sequence). The CDR3 has 13 amino acids. Trimming left V 2 bases short and J 4 bases short, with 8 bases between. CDR3 residues: CASSLGGFYGYTF. CDR3 in DNA: TGTGCCAGCAGTTTAGGGGGGTTCTATGGCTACACCTTC.

This chain links TRBV25-1 with TRBJ2-7, with a tentative D call TRBD2 (5 bases). This CDR3 spans 13 amino acids. Trimming stripped 2 bases from V and 6 bases from J, with 11 bases between. Germline CDR1 reads MGHDK; CDR2 reads SYGVNS. CDR3 amino acids: CASSEPGVSEQYF. The CDR3 DNA is TGTGCCAGCAGTGAACCCGGGGTCAGCGAGCAGTACTTC.

The J gene is TRBJ2-1, the V gene TRBV25-1, with D unresolved. The CDR3 has 14 residues. Trimming removed 8 bases from V and 2 bases from J, with 13 bases in between. The germline V gene encodes CDR1 MGHDK and CDR2 SYGVNS. Here the CDR3 DNA reads TGTGCCAGCCCCGTGATGGGCCCCTACAATGAGCAGTTCTTC. Its protein product is CASPVMGPYNEQFF.

CDR3 bases: TGCGCCAGCAGCTCAAGACTAGCGGGGGGCACAGATACGCAGTATTTT. It yields the protein CASSSRLAGGTDTQYF. V and J are TRBV5-1 and TRBJ2-3, with TRBD2 matching over 12 bases. The germline gives CDR1 SGHRS, CDR2 YFSETQ. The CDR3 loop spans 16 amino acids. With V trimmed by 3 bases and J by 1 base, 3 bases remained unmatched. The full variable domain, completed using reference TRBV5-1 and TRBJ2-3, is KAGVTQTPRYLIKTRGQQVTLSCSPISGHRSVSWYQQTPGQGLQFLFEYFSETQRNKGNFPGRFSGRQFSNSRSEMNVSTLELGDSALYLCASSSRLAGGTDTQYFGPGTRLTVL.

The V call is TRBV29-1, the J call TRBJ2-1, with 7 bases lining up with TRBD1. The CDR3 has 13 residues. Germline loops: CDR1 SQVTM, CDR2 ANQGSEA. With V trimmed by 4 bases and J by 4 bases, 4 bases remained unmatched. In nucleotides, the CDR3 is TGCAGCGTTGGACGGACAGGATACAATGAGCAGTTCTTC. Translation: CSVGRTGYNEQFF.

The count of this clone is one. The CDR3 sequence: CASSSSGGVLEQYF. The CDR3, as DNA: TGTGCCAGCAGCTCCTCGGGGGGAGTCTTGGAGCAGTACTTC. The J gene is TRBJ2-7, the V gene TRBV5-5; TRBD2 matches 7 bases. CDR1 and CDR2 from the germline V gene are SGHKS and YYEKEE (reference sequence). The CDR3 consists of 14 residues. J gave up 7 bases and V 3 bases, and 10 bases lay outside the gene matches.

This clone was seen a few times. The V call is TRBV15, the J call TRBJ1-1; D perhaps matches TRBD1 (6 bases). CDR1 is LNHNV, CDR2 YYDKDF, per germline (reference sequence). This CDR3 is 14 amino acids long. V was trimmed by 5 bases and J by 4 bases, leaving 14 bases between them. The chain's CDR3 is CATSEEGDITEAFF. CDR3 coding DNA: TGTGCCACCAGCGAAGAGGGGGATATCACTGAAGCTTTCTTT.

The rearrangement links TRBV13 to TRBJ2-3; D is unclear. Between the trimmed V and J ends, which lost 5 bases and 2 bases, there was a span of 11 bases. The germline V gene has CDR1 PRHDT and CDR2 FYEKMQ (reference sequence). CDR3 size: 14 residues. This chain's CDR3 is CASSPLEITDTQYF. The CDR3 DNA is TGTGCCAGCAGCCCCCTGGAGATCACAGATACGCAGTATTTT.